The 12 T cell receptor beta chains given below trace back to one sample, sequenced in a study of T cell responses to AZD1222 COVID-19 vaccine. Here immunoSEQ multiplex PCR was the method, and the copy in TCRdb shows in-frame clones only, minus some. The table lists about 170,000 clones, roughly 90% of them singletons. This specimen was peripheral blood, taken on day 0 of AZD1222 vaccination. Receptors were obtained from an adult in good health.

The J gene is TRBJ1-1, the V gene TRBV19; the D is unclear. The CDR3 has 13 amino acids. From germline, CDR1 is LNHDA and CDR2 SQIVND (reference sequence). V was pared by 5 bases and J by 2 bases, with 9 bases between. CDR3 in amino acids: CASSATLNTEAFF. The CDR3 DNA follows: TGTGCCAGTAGTGCAACACTAAACACTGAAGCTTTCTTT.

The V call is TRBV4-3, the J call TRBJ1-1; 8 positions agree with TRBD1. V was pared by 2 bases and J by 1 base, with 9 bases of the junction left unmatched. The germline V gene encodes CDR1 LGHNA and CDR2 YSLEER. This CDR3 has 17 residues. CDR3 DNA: TGCGCCAGCAGCCAATCTGCGGGCAGGGGGCCGAACACTGAAGCTTTCTTT. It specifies CASSQSAGRGPNTEAFF.

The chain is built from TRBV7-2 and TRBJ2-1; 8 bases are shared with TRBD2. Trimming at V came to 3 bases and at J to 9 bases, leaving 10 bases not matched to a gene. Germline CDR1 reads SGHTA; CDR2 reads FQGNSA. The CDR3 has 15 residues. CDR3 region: CASSFRSGGPGEQFF. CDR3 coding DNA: TGTGCCAGCAGCTTCCGTTCGGGGGGGCCTGGTGAGCAGTTCTTC.

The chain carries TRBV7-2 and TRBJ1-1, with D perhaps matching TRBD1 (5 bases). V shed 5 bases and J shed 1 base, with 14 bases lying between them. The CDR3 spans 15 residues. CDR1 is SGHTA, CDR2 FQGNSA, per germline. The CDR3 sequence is CASSHPGQTNTEAFF. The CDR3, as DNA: TGTGCCAGCAGCCATCCAGGGCAGACGAACACTGAAGCTTTCTTT.

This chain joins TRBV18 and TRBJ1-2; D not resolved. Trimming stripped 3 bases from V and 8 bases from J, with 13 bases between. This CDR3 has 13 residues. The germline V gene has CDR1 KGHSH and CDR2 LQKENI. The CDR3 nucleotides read TGTGCCAGCTCACCGGGCCCGGTGGAGGGCTACACCTTC. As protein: CASSPGPVEGYTF.

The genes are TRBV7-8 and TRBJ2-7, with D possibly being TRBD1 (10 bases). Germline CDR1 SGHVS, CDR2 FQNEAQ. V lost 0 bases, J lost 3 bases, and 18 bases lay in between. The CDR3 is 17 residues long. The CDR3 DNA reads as TGTGCCAGCAGCTTAGCGCGGGGGGGACAGGGGATCTACGAGCAGTACTTC. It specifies CASSLARGGQGIYEQYF.

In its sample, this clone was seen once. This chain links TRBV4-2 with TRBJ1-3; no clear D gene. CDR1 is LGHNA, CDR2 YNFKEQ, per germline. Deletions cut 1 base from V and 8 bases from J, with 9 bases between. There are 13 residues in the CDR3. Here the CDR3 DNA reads TGTGCCAGCAGCCAAGTTGAGGGAGACACCATATATTTT. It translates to CASSQVEGDTIYF.

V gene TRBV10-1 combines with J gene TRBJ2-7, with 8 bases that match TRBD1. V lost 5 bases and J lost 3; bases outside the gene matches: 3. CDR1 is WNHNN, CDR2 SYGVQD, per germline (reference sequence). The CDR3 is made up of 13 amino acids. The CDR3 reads CASSFGTGYEQYF. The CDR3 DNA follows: TGCGCCAGCAGTTTTGGGACAGGCTACGAGCAGTACTTC.

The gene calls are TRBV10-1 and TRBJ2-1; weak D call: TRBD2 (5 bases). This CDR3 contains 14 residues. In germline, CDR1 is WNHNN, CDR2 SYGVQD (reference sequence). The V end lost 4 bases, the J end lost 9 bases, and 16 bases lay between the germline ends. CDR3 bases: TGCGCCAGCAGTGTGGGCGGGTCCGGCGGTGAGCAGTTCTTC. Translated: CASSVGGSGGEQFF.

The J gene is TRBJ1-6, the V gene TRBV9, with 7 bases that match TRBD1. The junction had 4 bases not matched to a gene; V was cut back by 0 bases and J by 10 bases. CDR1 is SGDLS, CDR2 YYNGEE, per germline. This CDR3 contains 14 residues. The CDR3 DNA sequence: TGTGCCAGCAGCGTAGAGACAGGGAACTCACCCCTCCACTTT. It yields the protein CASSVETGNSPLHF. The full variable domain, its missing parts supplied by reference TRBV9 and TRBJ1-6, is DSGVTQTPKHLITATGQRVTLRCSPRSGDLSVYWYQQSLDQGLQFLIQYYNGEERAKGNILERFSAQQFPDLHSELNLSSLELGDSALYFCASSVETGNSPLHFGNGTRLTVT.

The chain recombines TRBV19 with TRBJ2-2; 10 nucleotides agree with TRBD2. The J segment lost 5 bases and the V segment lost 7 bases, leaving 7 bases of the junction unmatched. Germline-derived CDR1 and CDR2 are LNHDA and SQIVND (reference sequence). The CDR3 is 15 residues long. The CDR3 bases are TGTGCCAGTACGAAAGGACTAGCGGTTACCGGGGAGCTGTTTTTT. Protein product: CASTKGLAVTGELFF.

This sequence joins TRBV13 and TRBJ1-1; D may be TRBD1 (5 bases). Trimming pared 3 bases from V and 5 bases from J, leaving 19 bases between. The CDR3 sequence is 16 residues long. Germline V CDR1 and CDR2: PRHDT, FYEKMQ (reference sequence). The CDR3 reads CASSFYSGHSGTEAFF. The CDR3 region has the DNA TGTGCCAGCAGCTTCTACTCCGGACACTCAGGGACTGAAGCTTTCTTT.